This TCR beta chain was sequenced during a study of CD8 T cells in ankylosing spondylitis. In germline, CDR1 is LNHDA, CDR2 SQIVND (reference sequence). This CDR3 is built from 15 residues. Trimming left V 5 bases short and J 0 bases short, with 12 bases between. TCRdb reprocessed the 5' RACE reads via MiXCR and lists one record per CDR3 protein. Among fewer than 200,000 distinct CDR3 sequences listed, 18% were seen once. V gene TRBV19 combines with J gene TRBJ2-3, with no clear D. The TCR comes from a male donor between 5 and 35 years old with ankylosing spondylitis or in good health (not recorded which). Sequencing was performed on blood, either unsorted or a sorted T cell fraction (not recorded which). DNA of the CDR3: TGTGCCAGTAGTTTACAGTATACTAGCACAGATACGCAGTATTTT. Its translation: CASSLQYTSTDTQYF.